This T cell receptor (beta chain) was identified in a study of T cells in localized non-small cell lung cancer. The table came from immunoSEQ multiplex PCR; TCRdb's copy has only in-frame clones and leaves some out. The sample holds 30,000 to 45,000 clones, around 81% seen once. Germline V gene lookup returns CDR1 LNHDA and CDR2 SQIVND (reference sequence). The CDR3 contains 13 residues. The V gene lost 6 bases and the J gene lost 3 bases, with 9 bases spanning the gap. Sequenced material: peripheral blood mononuclear cells, taken before any cancer treatment. The gene calls are TRBV19 and TRBJ1-3; D may be TRBD1 (5 bases). This receptor was obtained from a male donor aged 60 or older with stage II lung adenocarcinoma. CDR3 DNA sequence: TGTGCCAGTAGGGCAGGGAATGGAAACACCATATATTTT. Protein sequence: CASRAGNGNTIYF.